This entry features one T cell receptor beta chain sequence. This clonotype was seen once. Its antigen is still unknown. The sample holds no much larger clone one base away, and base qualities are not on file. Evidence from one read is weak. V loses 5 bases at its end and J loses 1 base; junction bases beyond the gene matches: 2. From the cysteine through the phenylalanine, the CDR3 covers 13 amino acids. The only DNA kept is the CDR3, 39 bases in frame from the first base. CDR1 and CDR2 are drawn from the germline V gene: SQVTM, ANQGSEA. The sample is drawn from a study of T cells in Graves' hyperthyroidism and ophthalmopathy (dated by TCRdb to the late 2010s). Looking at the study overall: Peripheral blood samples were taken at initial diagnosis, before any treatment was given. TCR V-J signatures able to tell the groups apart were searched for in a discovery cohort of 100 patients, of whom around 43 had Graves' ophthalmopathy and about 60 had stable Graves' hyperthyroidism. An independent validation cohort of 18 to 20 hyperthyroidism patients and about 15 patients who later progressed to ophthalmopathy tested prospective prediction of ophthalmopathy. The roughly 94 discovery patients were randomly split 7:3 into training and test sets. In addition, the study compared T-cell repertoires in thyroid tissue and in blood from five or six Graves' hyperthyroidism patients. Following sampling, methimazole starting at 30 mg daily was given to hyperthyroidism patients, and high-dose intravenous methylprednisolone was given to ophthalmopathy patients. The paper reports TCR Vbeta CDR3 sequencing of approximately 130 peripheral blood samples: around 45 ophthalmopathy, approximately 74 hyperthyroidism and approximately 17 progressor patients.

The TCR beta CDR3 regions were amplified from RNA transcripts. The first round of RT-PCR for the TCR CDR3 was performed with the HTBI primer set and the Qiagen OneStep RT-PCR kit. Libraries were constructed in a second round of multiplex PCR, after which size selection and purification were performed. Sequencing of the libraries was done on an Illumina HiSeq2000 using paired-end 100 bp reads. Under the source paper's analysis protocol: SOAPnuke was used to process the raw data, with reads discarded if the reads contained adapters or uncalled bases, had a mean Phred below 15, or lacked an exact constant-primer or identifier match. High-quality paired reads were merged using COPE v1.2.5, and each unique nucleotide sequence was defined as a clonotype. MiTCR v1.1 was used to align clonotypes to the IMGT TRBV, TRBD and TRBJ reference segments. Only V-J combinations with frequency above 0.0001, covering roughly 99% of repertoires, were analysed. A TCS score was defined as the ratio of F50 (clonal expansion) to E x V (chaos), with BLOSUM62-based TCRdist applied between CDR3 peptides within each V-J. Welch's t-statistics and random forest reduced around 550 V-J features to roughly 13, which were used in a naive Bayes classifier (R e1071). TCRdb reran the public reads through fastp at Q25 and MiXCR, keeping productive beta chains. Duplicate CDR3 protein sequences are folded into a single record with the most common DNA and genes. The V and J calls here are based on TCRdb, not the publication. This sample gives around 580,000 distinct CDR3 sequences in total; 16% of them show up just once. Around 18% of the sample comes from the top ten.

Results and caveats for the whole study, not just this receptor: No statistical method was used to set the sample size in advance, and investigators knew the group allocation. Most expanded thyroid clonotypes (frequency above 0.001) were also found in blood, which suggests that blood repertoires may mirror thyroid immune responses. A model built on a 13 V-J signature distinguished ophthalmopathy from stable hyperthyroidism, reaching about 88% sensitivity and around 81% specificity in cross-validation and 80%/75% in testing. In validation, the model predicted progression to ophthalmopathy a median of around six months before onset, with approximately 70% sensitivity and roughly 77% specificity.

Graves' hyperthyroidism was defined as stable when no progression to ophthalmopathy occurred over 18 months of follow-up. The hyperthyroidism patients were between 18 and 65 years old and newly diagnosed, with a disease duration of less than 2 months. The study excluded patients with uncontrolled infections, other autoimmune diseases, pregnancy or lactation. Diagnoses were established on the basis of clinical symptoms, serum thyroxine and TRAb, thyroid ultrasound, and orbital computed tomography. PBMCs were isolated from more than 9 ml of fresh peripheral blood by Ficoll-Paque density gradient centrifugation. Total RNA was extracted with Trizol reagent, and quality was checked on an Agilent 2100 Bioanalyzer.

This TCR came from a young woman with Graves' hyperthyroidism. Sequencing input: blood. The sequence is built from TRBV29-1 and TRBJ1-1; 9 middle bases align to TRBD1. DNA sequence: TGCAGCGTTTCGACAGGGGGGAACACTGAAGCTTTCTTT. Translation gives CSVSTGGNTEAFF.